A selection of T cell receptor beta chains follows, all from one sample in a study of neoadjuvant anti-PD-1 for oral cavity cancer. Clones were sequenced by immunoSEQ multiplex PCR, and TCRdb holds only the in-frame ones, with some missing. The sample has over 9,500 clones; approximately 68% are singletons. This sample comprised PBMCs, obtained after nivolumab (anti-PD-1) treatment. The receptor source for this set is a person between 40 and 85 years old with oral cavity squamous cell carcinoma. CDR3s include the opening cysteine and the closing phenylalanine or tryptophan. D genes are given only for firm matches. Size is stated for part of the rows, as once, few or many counts, or as a class when the clone is expanded.

clone size: -; V gene: TRBV6-6; D gene: -; J gene: TRBJ1-1; CDR3 DNA: TGTGCCAGCAGTCGCGGAGGGACTGAAGCTTTCTTT; CDR3 protein: CASSRGGTEAFF
clone size: -; V gene: TRBV19; D gene: TRBD1; J gene: TRBJ2-1; CDR3 DNA: TGTGCCAGTAGCTTCAACAGGGGTGAAGAGCAGTTCTTC; CDR3 protein: CASSFNRGEEQFF
clone size: -; V gene: TRBV18; D gene: -; J gene: TRBJ2-7; CDR3 DNA: TGTGCCAGCTCACCATACGGGGAAAGGGGAGAGCAGTACTTC; CDR3 protein: CASSPYGERGEQYF
clone size: -; V gene: TRBV7-3; D gene: TRBD2; J gene: TRBJ2-3; CDR3 DNA: TGTGCCAGCAGCCCTAGCGGGAGGGTCCTCACAGATACGCAGTATTTT; CDR3 protein: CASSPSGRVLTDTQYF
clone size: -; V gene: TRBV5-3; D gene: TRBD1; J gene: TRBJ1-5; CDR3 DNA: TGTGCCAGAAGCCACCGGGACAGGGCATGCAATCAGCCCCAGCATTTT; CDR3 protein: CARSHRDRACNQPQHF
clone size: -; V gene: TRBV15; D gene: TRBD2; J gene: TRBJ2-1; CDR3 DNA: TGTGCCACCAGCAGGGCGGGACTAGCGGGAGAGGGTGAGCAGTTCTTC; CDR3 protein: CATSRAGLAGEGEQFF
clone size: -; V gene: TRBV29-1; D gene: TRBD2; J gene: TRBJ2-1; CDR3 DNA: TGCAGCGTTTCTTCGGGAGGTGATTTAAGTGAGCAGTTCTTC; CDR3 protein: CSVSSGGDLSEQFF
clone size: -; V gene: TRBV16; D gene: -; J gene: TRBJ1-3; CDR3 DNA: TGTGCCAGCAGCCAATCGGGAAGTACATCTGGAAACACCATATATTTT; CDR3 protein: CASSQSGSTSGNTIYF
clone size: -; V gene: TRBV6-1; D gene: -; J gene: TRBJ1-5; CDR3 DNA: TGTGCCAGCAGTGAAAGTGACAGATTCAATCAGCCCCAGCATTTT; CDR3 protein: CASSESDRFNQPQHF
clone size: few; V gene: TRBV5-1; D gene: -; J gene: TRBJ1-6; CDR3 DNA: TGCGCCAGCAGCTTGGACGGTTCACCCCTCCACTTT; CDR3 protein: CASSLDGSPLHF
clone size: -; V gene: TRBV7-2; D gene: TRBD2; J gene: TRBJ2-3; CDR3 DNA: TGTGCCAGCCGACGGGACTATAGCACAGATACGCAGTATTTT; CDR3 protein: CASRRDYSTDTQYF
clone size: few; V gene: TRBV6-5; D gene: -; J gene: TRBJ1-2; CDR3 DNA: TGTGCCAGCAGTTACTCGACTCAGGCGTACTATGGCTACACCTTC; CDR3 protein: CASSYSTQAYYGYTF
clone size: -; V gene: TRBV5-3; D gene: -; J gene: TRBJ1-2; CDR3 DNA: TGTGCCAGAAGCTTGACACAGGGTATAGGAAACACCTTC; CDR3 protein: CARSLTQGIGNTF
clone size: few; V gene: TRBV2; D gene: TRBD1; J gene: TRBJ1-5; CDR3 DNA: TGTGCCAGCAATCGGGACAGTAGTTTCAATCAGCCCCAGCATTTT; CDR3 protein: CASNRDSSFNQPQHF
clone size: -; V gene: TRBV7-2; D gene: -; J gene: TRBJ2-7; CDR3 DNA: TGTGCCAGCAGCTTAGAATGGGGTGGTTCCTACGAGCAGTACTTC; CDR3 protein: CASSLEWGGSYEQYF
clone size: few; V gene: TRBV9; D gene: -; J gene: TRBJ1-1; CDR3 DNA: TGTGCCAGCAGCCCCCAGACTTCGAGCACTGAAGCTTTCTTT; CDR3 protein: CASSPQTSSTEAFF
clone size: few; V gene: TRBV4-1; D gene: TRBD2; J gene: TRBJ2-7; CDR3 DNA: TGCGCCAGCAGCCAAGCGGGACTAGCGGGGGGGAATTACGAGCAGTACTTC; CDR3 protein: CASSQAGLAGGNYEQYF
clone size: -; V gene: TRBV6-5; D gene: TRBD2; J gene: TRBJ2-7; CDR3 DNA: TGTGCCAGCAGGACCCCTAGCGGGAGTACCTACGAGCAGTACTTC; CDR3 protein: CASRTPSGSTYEQYF
clone size: -; V gene: TRBV5-1; D gene: -; J gene: TRBJ2-7; CDR3 DNA: TGCGCCAGCAGCTTGGTTGGTAGCTCCTACGAGCAGTACTTC; CDR3 protein: CASSLVGSSYEQYF
clone size: -; V gene: TRBV27; D gene: -; J gene: TRBJ2-6; CDR3 DNA: TGTGCCAGCAGTTCCTACTCTGGGGCCAACGTCCTGACTTTC; CDR3 protein: CASSSYSGANVLTF
clone size: -; V gene: TRBV18; D gene: TRBD1; J gene: TRBJ1-1; CDR3 DNA: TGTGCCAGCTCACCGCCACAGGGGGGGAGCACTGAAGCTTTCTTT; CDR3 protein: CASSPPQGGSTEAFF
clone size: -; V gene: TRBV4-2; D gene: -; J gene: TRBJ2-1; CDR3 DNA: TGTGCCAGCAGCCAAGAAGGATGGGGATTGCGGATCTTC; CDR3 protein: CASSQEGWGLRIF
clone size: -; V gene: TRBV28; D gene: -; J gene: TRBJ2-3; CDR3 DNA: TGTGCCAGCAGTCCCATGGGGCGTAGCACAGATACGCAGTATTTT; CDR3 protein: CASSPMGRSTDTQYF
clone size: -; V gene: TRBV6-4; D gene: -; J gene: TRBJ2-3; CDR3 DNA: TGTGCCAGCAGTTCTTTGGCTAGCGACACAGATACGCAGTATTTT; CDR3 protein: CASSSLASDTDTQYF
clone size: -; V gene: TRBV14; D gene: -; J gene: TRBJ2-6; CDR3 DNA: TGTGCCAGCAGCCAAGAAGAGGTATCGGTTGGGGCCAACGTCCTGACTTTC; CDR3 protein: CASSQEEVSVGANVLTF
clone size: -; V gene: TRBV29-1; D gene: TRBD1; J gene: TRBJ1-1; CDR3 DNA: TGCAGCGTTGAGGCGAGGGGGCCCAATGAAGCTTTCTTT; CDR3 protein: CSVEARGPNEAFF
clone size: -; V gene: TRBV7-3; D gene: -; J gene: TRBJ1-3; CDR3 DNA: TGTGCCAGCAGCTTATTCCCCCCCGGGACAAGCTCTGGAAACACCATATATTTT; CDR3 protein: CASSLFPPGTSSGNTIYF
clone size: few; V gene: TRBV10-1; D gene: -; J gene: TRBJ2-2; CDR3 DNA: TGCGCCAGCAGTGCGGCAGGGGTCACCGGGGAGCTGTTTTTT; CDR3 protein: CASSAAGVTGELFF
clone size: few; V gene: TRBV2; D gene: -; J gene: TRBJ1-4; CDR3 DNA: TGTGCCAGCAGTTATGGTAATGAAAAACTGTTTTTT; CDR3 protein: CASSYGNEKLFF
clone size: few; V gene: TRBV27; D gene: TRBD2; J gene: TRBJ2-7; CDR3 DNA: TGTGCCAGCAGAAAAGGGACTAGCGGGAGTATGGGAAACGAGCAGTACTTC; CDR3 protein: CASRKGTSGSMGNEQYF
clone size: -; V gene: TRBV7-9; D gene: -; J gene: TRBJ1-2; CDR3 DNA: TGTGCCAGCAGCGCGCGACAGGCCACTAACTATGGCTACACCTTC; CDR3 protein: CASSARQATNYGYTF
clone size: -; V gene: TRBV5-6; D gene: -; J gene: TRBJ1-5; CDR3 DNA: TGTGCCAGCAGCCTTATGGGGGTCGACAATCAGCCCCAGCATTTT; CDR3 protein: CASSLMGVDNQPQHF
clone size: -; V gene: TRBV7-9; D gene: TRBD1; J gene: TRBJ2-5; CDR3 DNA: TGTGCCAGCAGCCCCCGGGACAGGGCATCGGAGACCCAGTACTTC; CDR3 protein: CASSPRDRASETQYF
clone size: once; V gene: TRBV7-2; D gene: -; J gene: TRBJ1-2; CDR3 DNA: TGTGCCAGCAGCTTTAGCAGGGAAGGCTACACCTTC; CDR3 protein: CASSFSREGYTF
clone size: -; V gene: TRBV11-3; D gene: -; J gene: TRBJ1-4; CDR3 DNA: TGTGCCAGCACCGTCTCGGGAGGGAATGAAAAACTGTTTTTT; CDR3 protein: CASTVSGGNEKLFF
clone size: few; V gene: TRBV6-5; D gene: -; J gene: TRBJ1-3; CDR3 DNA: TGTGCCAGCAGTATACAGGGAAGCTCTGGAAACACCATATATTTT; CDR3 protein: CASSIQGSSGNTIYF
clone size: -; V gene: TRBV4-2; D gene: -; J gene: TRBJ1-2; CDR3 DNA: TGTGCCAGCAGCCAAGATCATGTAGCCTATGGCTACACCTTC; CDR3 protein: CASSQDHVAYGYTF
clone size: -; V gene: TRBV28; D gene: -; J gene: TRBJ2-1; CDR3 DNA: TGTGCCAGCACCTTGTTGGGGCGGACTGGGGGTGAGCAGTTCTTC; CDR3 protein: CASTLLGRTGGEQFF
clone size: once; V gene: TRBV11-2; D gene: -; J gene: TRBJ1-1; CDR3 DNA: TGTGCCAGCATCTTAGATGGGAGCCCAGAGAACACTGAAGCTTTCTTT; CDR3 protein: CASILDGSPENTEAFF
clone size: -; V gene: TRBV2; D gene: -; J gene: TRBJ1-1; CDR3 DNA: TGTGCCAGCAGTGCTGGGAGAACTGAAGCTTTCTTT; CDR3 protein: CASSAGRTEAFF
clone size: -; V gene: TRBV2; D gene: TRBD2; J gene: TRBJ2-5; CDR3 DNA: TGTGCCAGCAGTGCCCCTGCGGGGGTCGAAGAGACCCAGTACTTC; CDR3 protein: CASSAPAGVEETQYF